This T cell receptor beta chain was obtained from a study of T cell responses to AZD1222 COVID-19 vaccine. Study-wide findings and caveats: The span of vaccine-associated CD4 TCRs extended across spike, with dominance at 160-218 and 743-854.

The repertoire was sequenced with immunoSEQ multiplex PCR; TCRdb's copy has only in-frame clones and lacks some. This table holds 65,000 to 100,000 clones, under 95% found once. This clone was recorded only once. The antigen remains undetermined. This CDR3 region has 12 residues. The ends were cut back, 7 bases at V and 5 bases at J, with 11 bases in the middle. This clonotype was sampled from an adult who received the AZD1222 COVID-19 vaccine. Source: peripheral blood, taken 28 days after the second AZD1222 dose. The V gene is TRBV12-3 or TRBV12-4, the J gene TRBJ1-1; D call uncertain. DNA for the CDR3: TGTGCCAGCACCCTCGGACGTACTGAAGCTTTCTTT. It specifies CASTLGRTEAFF.